This T cell receptor beta chain was found in a study of early T cells in non-severe SARS-CoV-2 infection. This clonotype was found a few times. TCRdb re-called the 5' RACE reads through MiXCR, storing one row per CDR3 protein. This table holds tens of thousands of distinct CDR3 sequences, over 13% found once. The germline V and J ends were trimmed by 3 bases and 4 bases, with 9 bases remaining between them. The CDR3 covers 13 residues. The rearrangement uses TRBV12-3 or TRBV12-4 and TRBJ1-1, with D unresolved. The TCR originated in an adult who was a healthcare worker with PCR-confirmed SARS-CoV-2 infection or an uninfected control (not recorded which). The sample in question was whole blood, obtained at baseline. The CDR3 is CASSFGQSTEAFF. CDR3 nucleotide sequence: TGTGCCAGCAGTTTTGGCCAGTCCACTGAAGCTTTCTTT.